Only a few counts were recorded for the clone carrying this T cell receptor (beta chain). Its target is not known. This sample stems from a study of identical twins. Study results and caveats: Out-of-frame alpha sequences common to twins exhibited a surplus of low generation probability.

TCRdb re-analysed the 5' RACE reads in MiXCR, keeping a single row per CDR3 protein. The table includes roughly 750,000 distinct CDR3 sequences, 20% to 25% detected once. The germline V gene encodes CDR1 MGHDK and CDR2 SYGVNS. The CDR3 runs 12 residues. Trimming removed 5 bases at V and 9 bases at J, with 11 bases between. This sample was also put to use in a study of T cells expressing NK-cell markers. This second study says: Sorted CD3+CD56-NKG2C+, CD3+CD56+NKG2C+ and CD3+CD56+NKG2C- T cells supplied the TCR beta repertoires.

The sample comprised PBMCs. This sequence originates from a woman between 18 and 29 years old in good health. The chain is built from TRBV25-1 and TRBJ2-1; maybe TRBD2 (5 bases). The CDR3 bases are TGTGCCAGCAGTCCGCTCGGAGGTGAGCAGTTCTTC. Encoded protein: CASSPLGGEQFF.